This T cell receptor (beta chain) emerged from a study of shared clonotypes between healthy human individuals. The study, taken as a whole, reports: Clonotype sharing among donors was expected to depend on sequencing depth.

Concerning this clone itself: Its antigen is as yet unknown.

Samples underwent the assay at deep level. The genomic DNA of each subset was split evenly across several immunoSEQ plates. What was sequenced on ten immunoSEQ deep assay plates was unsorted PBMC DNA. Repertoires were generated with immunoSEQ multiplex PCR, while TCRdb's copy carries only in-frame clones and drops some. Altogether about half a million clones are present, over 70% being singletons, with the ten largest covering roughly 13%. CDR1 and CDR2 (germline): MNHNY, SVGAGI (reference sequence). The CDR3 sequence is 16 residues long. V shed 7 bases and J 3 bases; nucleotides not matched to a gene: 12.

The rearrangement joins TRBV6-6 to TRBJ2-7; 10 nucleotides agree with TRBD1. The source is a woman in her 40s in good health. Some clones in this sample may be carry-over from other donors' samples. The sequencing input was PBMCs. The CDR3 loop reads CASNEKVGQGLYEQYF. CDR3 bases: TGTGCCAGCAACGAGAAGGTGGGACAGGGGCTCTACGAGCAGTACTTC.